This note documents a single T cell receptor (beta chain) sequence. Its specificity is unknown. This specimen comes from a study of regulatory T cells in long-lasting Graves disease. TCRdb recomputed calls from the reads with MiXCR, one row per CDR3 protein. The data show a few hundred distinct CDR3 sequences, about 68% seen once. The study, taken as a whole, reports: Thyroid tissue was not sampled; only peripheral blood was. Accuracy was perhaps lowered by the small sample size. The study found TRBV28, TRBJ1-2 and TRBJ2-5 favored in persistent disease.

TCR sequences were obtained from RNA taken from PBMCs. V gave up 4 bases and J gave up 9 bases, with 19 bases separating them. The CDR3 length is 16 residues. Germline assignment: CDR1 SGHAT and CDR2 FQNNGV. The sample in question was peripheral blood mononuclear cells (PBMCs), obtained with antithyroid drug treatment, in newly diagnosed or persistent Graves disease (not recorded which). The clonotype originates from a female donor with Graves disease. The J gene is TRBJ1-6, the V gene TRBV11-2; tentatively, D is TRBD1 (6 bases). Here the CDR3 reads CASSSGVRGGGSPLHF. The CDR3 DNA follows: TGTGCCAGCAGCTCGGGGGTCAGGGGCGGAGGTTCACCCCTCCACTTT.